This T cell receptor (beta chain) derives from a study of blood T cells in healthy people across ages. Study overall: The template switching approach captured approximately one barcoded beta molecule for every two T cells.

As for this clonotype: Antigen specificity is unknown.

Study results and caveats: Measured against age, TCR beta diversity per million T cells decreased in a roughly linear manner.

There were at least 5.5 micrograms of total RNA extracted from every sample. Primed by a sample-barcoded 5' primer and a J-beta primer mix, a second PCR proceeded for about 7 to 11 cycles. TCRdb re-called the 5' RACE reads with MiXCR, one entry per CDR3 protein. The sample has about 1.8 million distinct CDR3 sequences; roughly 52% are singletons. V was pared by 2 bases and J by 3 bases, with 12 bases between. Per germline, CDR1 LGHNA and CDR2 YNFKEQ. The CDR3 contains 15 residues. The chain combines TRBV4-2 with TRBJ2-3; D gene unclear. Specimen: blood. The TCR comes from a woman aged 40 to 50 in good health. This CDR3 reads CASSQISRATDTQYF. For the CDR3, the DNA is TGTGCCAGCAGCCAAATTAGTAGGGCGACAGATACGCAGTATTTT.